The clone carrying this T cell receptor (beta chain) has only one observation. Its antigen remains unknown. This record belongs to a study of cytomegalovirus exposure and HLA in healthy donors. Across the whole study: Of around 400 genotyped donors, roughly 81% grouped in the Caucasian-associated ancestry cluster.

PCR amplification relied on 60 Vbeta primers (plus 13 Jbeta primers). Some clones are missing from TCRdb's copy, which holds only in-frame ones; the method was immunoSEQ multiplex PCR. Among 100,000 or so clones listed, less than 85% were seen once. Whole-study findings and limits: The majority of TCR sequences were rare, yet some public TCRs appeared in many donors. Segments of the TCR beta V type were, in most cases, productive about 87% or about 30% of the time in an earlier analysis.

This TCR was sampled from a man aged 35 to 55 in good health and CMV-seropositive. Sequencing input: PBMCs.

The CDR3 loop is CASSEWGGFLRDTEAFF. The CDR3 DNA follows: TGTGCCAGCAGTGAATGGGGGGGTTTTTTGAGGGACACTGAAGCTTTCTTT. This sequence joins TRBV2 and TRBJ1-1, with D possibly being TRBD1 (5 bases). Germline CDR1 reads SNHLY; CDR2 reads FYNNEI. The CDR3 consists of 17 residues. The V and J ends lost 2 bases and 3 bases respectively, with 19 bases between them.